This TCR beta chain derives from a study of T cells in Graves' hyperthyroidism and ophthalmopathy. Looking at the study overall: Peripheral blood specimens were obtained at initial diagnosis, prior to any treatment.

Exclusion followed for patients with uncontrolled infection, other autoimmune disease, pregnancy or lactation. Out of over 9 ml of fresh peripheral blood came the PBMCs. In the case of this clonotype: No antigen is known for it.

Amplification of TCR beta CDR3 regions used RNA as the template. Primed by the HTBI set, a first-round RT-PCR was run on the TCR CDR3. TCRdb processed the multiplex PCR reads anew with MiXCR; each CDR3 protein has one entry. The repertoire holds about 400,000 distinct CDR3 sequences, with roughly an eighth as singletons. V was cut by 0 bases and J by 2 bases, with 8 bases left in between. This CDR3 is 14 amino acids long. Germline CDR1 is SGHAT and CDR2 is FQNNGV. Study results and limitations: Appearing also in blood were most of the thyroid clonotypes expanded above 0.001.

This TCR was recovered from a man in his forties or fifties with Graves' ophthalmopathy. Sample: blood. V is TRBV11-2 and J is TRBJ2-7, with D maybe TRBD1 (6 bases). CDR3 sequence reads: CASSLETGTYEQYF. As DNA, the CDR3 is TGTGCCAGCAGCTTAGAGACAGGAACCTACGAGCAGTACTTC. Variable domain in full (rest from reference TRBV11-2 and TRBJ2-7): EAGVAQSPRYKIIEKRQSVAFWCNPISGHATLYWYQQILGQGPKLLIQFQNNGVVDDSQLPKDRFSAERLKGVDSTLKIQPAKLEDSAVYLCASSLETGTYEQYFGPGTRLTVT.